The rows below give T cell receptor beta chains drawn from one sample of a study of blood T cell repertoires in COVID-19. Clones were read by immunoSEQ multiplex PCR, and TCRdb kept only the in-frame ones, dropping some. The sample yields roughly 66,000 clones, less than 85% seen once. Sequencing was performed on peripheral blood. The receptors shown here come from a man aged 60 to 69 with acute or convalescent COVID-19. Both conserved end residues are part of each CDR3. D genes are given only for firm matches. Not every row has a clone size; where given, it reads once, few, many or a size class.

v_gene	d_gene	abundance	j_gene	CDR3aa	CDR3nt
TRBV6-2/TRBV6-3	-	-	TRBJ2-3	CASSYKRPGGQDTQYF	TGTGCCAGCAGTTACAAACGCCCTGGAGGGCAGGATACGCAGTATTTT
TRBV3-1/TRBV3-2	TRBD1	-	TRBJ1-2	CASSQGLGQGAYGYTF	TGTGCCAGCAGCCAGGGATTGGGACAGGGTGCCTATGGCTACACCTTC
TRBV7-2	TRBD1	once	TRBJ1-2	CASSLAGQGYGYTF	TGTGCCAGCAGCTTAGCAGGACAGGGGTACGGCTACACCTTC
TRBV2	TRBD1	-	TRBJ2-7	CASRGQGAWYEQYF	TGTGCCAGCAGGGGACAGGGGGCCTGGTACGAGCAGTACTTC
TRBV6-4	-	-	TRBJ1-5	CASSEGVGQPQHF	TGTGCCAGCAGTGAAGGGGTTGGACAGCCCCAGCATTTT
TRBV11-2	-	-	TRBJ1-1	CASSLGVSRMNTEAFF	TGTGCCAGCAGCTTAGGTGTGAGCAGGATGAACACTGAAGCTTTCTTT
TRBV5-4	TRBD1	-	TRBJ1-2	CASSKPRQGPNYGYTF	TGTGCCAGCAGCAAACCCCGACAGGGCCCTAACTATGGCTACACCTTC
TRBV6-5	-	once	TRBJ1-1	CASSYTRVMNTEAFF	TGTGCCAGCAGTTACACGCGGGTGATGAACACTGAAGCTTTCTTT
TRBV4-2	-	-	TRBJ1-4	CASSRGLNEKLFF	TGTGCCAGCAGCCGAGGACTGAATGAAAAACTGTTTTTT
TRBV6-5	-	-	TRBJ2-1	CASSYGGARYNEQFF	TGTGCCAGCAGTTACGGCGGGGCGCGGTACAATGAGCAGTTCTTC
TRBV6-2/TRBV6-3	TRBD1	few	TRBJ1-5	CASSSGQLRRIQPQHF	TGTGCCAGCAGTTCGGGACAGCTAAGACGGATCCAGCCCCAGCATTTT
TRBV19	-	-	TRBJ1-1	CASSIVGLGNTEAFF	TGTGCCAGTAGTATAGTTGGACTGGGGAACACTGAAGCTTTCTTT
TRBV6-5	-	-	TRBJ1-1	CASSLTLNTEAFF	TGTGCCAGCAGCCTGACTCTGAACACTGAAGCTTTCTTT
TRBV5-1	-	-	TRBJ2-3	CASSLALAPGEDTQYF	TGCGCCAGCAGCTTAGCACTAGCCCCCGGAGAAGATACGCAGTATTTT
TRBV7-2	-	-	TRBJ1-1	CASSLEGTRPYAEAFF	TGTGCCAGCAGCTTAGAAGGGACAAGACCCTATGCTGAAGCTTTCTTT
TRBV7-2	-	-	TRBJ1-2	CASSLALRGGGYTF	TGTGCCAGCAGCTTAGCGTTGAGGGGAGGAGGCTACACCTTC
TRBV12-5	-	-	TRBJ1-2	CASGLPGVVGYTF	TGTGCTAGTGGCCTCCCCGGGGTGGTTGGCTACACCTTC
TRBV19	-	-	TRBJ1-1	CASSIGATMNTEAFF	TGTGCCAGTAGTATTGGGGCCACCATGAACACTGAAGCTTTCTTT
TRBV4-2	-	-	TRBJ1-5	CASSQGLLSNQPQHF	TGTGCCAGCAGCCAAGGTCTGTTGAGCAATCAGCCCCAGCATTTT
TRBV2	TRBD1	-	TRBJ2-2	CASGGQMNTGELFF	TGTGCCAGCGGGGGACAGATGAACACCGGGGAGCTGTTTTTT
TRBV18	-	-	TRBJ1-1	CASSPGEGTEAFF	TGTGCCAGCTCACCAGGGGAGGGGACTGAAGCTTTCTTT
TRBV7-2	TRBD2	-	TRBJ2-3	CASSTHGGGDYTQYF	TGTGCCAGCAGCACCCACGGGGGGGGCGACTATACGCAGTATTTT
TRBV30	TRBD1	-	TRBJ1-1	CAWSVGPTGGRTEAFF	TGTGCCTGGAGTGTAGGACCTACAGGGGGGAGGACTGAAGCTTTCTTT
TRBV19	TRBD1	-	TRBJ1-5	CASSQTGVSNQPQHF	TGTGCCAGTAGCCAGACAGGGGTCAGCAATCAGCCCCAGCATTTT
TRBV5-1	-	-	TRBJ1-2	CASGSGRTDYGYTF	TGCGCCAGCGGTTCAGGGCGGACGGACTATGGCTACACCTTC
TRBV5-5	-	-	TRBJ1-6	CASSLEGGYNSPLHF	TGTGCCAGCAGCTTGGAGGGAGGCTATAATTCACCCCTCCACTTT
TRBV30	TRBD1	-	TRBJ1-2	CAWSVRPEGRGRHYGYTF	TGTGCCTGGAGTGTACGGCCGGAGGGCAGGGGGCGCCACTATGGCTACACCTTC
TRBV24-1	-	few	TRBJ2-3	CATSDFRSDTQYF	TGTGCCACCAGTGATTTCAGGTCTGATACGCAGTATTTT
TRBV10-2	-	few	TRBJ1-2	CASSEAYRDGYTF	TGCGCCAGCAGTGAGGCGTACAGGGATGGCTACACCTTC
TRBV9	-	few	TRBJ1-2	CASSVEGQSDSYGYTF	TGTGCCAGCAGCGTAGAAGGACAGTCGGACTCCTATGGCTACACCTTC
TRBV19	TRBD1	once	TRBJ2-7	CASSAFPGQGTYEQYF	TGTGCCAGTAGTGCTTTCCCGGGACAGGGCACCTACGAGCAGTACTTC
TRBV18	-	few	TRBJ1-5	CASSPDTSQPQHF	TGTGCCAGCTCCCCGGACACAAGTCAGCCCCAGCATTTT
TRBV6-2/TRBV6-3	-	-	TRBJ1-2	CASSSPGHGTF	TGTGCCAGCAGTTCCCCGGGACACGGTACCTTC
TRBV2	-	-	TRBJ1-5	CASNDKYSNQPQHF	TGTGCCAGCAACGACAAATATAGCAATCAGCCCCAGCATTTT
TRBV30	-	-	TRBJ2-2	CAWREGQKLFF	TGTGCCTGGAGGGAGGGACAGAAGCTGTTTTTT
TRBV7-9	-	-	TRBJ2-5	CASSFRNLDRGFDETQYF	TGTGCCAGCAGCTTCCGTAACCTGGACAGAGGCTTCGACGAGACCCAGTACTTC
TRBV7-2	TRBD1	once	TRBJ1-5	CASSIDRGTFQPQHF	TGTGCCAGCAGCATTGACAGGGGCACCTTTCAGCCCCAGCATTTT
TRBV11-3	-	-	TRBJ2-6	CASSPARQFSGANVLTF	TGTGCCAGCAGCCCAGCAAGACAGTTTTCTGGGGCCAACGTCCTGACTTTC
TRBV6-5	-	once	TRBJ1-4	CASSSGISNEKLFF	TGTGCCAGCAGCTCAGGGATCAGCAATGAAAAACTGTTTTTT
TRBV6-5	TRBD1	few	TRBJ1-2	CASSYSRTGGSPGYTF	TGTGCCAGCAGTTACTCGAGGACAGGGGGAAGTCCTGGCTACACCTTC
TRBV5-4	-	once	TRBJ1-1	CASRLETRGSTEAFF	TGTGCCAGCAGGTTGGAGACGCGGGGGAGCACTGAAGCTTTCTTT
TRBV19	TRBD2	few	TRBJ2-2	CASSIKAGGHTGELFF	TGTGCCAGTAGTATAAAAGCGGGGGGCCACACCGGGGAGCTGTTTTTT
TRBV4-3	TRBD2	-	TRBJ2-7	CASSQAGGEQYF	TGCGCCAGCAGCCAAGCGGGGGGCGAGCAGTACTTC
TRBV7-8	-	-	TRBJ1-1	CASSRTQALEAFF	TGTGCCAGCAGCCGGACCCAGGCCCTAGAAGCTTTCTTT
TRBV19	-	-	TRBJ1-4	CATRRRNEKLFF	TGTGCCACTAGACGGCGGAATGAAAAACTGTTTTTT
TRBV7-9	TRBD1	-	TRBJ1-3	CASSVEIGTGAGNTIYF	TGTGCCAGCAGCGTAGAGATCGGGACAGGGGCTGGAAACACCATATATTTT
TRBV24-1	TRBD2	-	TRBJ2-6	CATSDYRGDSGANVLTF	TGTGCCACCAGTGATTATCGGGGGGACTCTGGGGCCAACGTCCTGACTTTC